This T cell receptor (beta chain) comes out of a study of shared clonotypes between healthy human individuals. Study in general: For every donor, three CD4 naive, three CD4 memory, two CD8 naive and one CD8 memory plates were used. Points from the study as a whole: Shared across a handful of donors were 4% to 5% of the naive CD4 clonotypes. Deeper or shallower sequencing was expected to change how clonotypes are shared among donors.

This clone occurred once. What it binds is unknown. The V end lost 7 bases, the J end lost 2 bases, and 17 bases lay between the germline ends. CDR1 SGHRS and CDR2 YFSETQ come from the germline V gene. The CDR3 loop spans 15 amino acids. Measured with immunoSEQ multiplex PCR; TCRdb has only the in-frame clones, and not every one. The sample includes about 1 million clones, roughly 75% of them seen just once. The specimen was memory CD4+ T cells sorted from blood. Subset indicated: CD45RA-negative fraction. The clonotype was recovered from a man younger than 35 in good health. This chain connects TRBV5-1 to TRBJ2-3; tentatively, D is TRBD2 (7 bases). Here the CDR3 DNA reads TGCGCCAGCGGGGGGGCGACAGGAGACACAGATACGCAGTATTTT. Translation: CASGGATGDTDTQYF.